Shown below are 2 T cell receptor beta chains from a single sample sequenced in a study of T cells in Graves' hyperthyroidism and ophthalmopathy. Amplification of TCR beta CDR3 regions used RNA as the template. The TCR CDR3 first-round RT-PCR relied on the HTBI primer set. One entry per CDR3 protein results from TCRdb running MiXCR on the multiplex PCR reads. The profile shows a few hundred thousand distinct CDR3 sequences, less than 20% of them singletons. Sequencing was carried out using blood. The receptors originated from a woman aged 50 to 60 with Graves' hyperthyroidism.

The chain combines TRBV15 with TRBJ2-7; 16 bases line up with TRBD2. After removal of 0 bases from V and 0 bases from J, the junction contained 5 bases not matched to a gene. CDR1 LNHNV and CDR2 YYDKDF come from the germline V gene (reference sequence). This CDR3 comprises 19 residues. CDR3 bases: TGTGCCACCAGCAGAGATCCGGGACTAGCGGGAGGGAGCTCCTACGAGCAGTACTTC. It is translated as CATSRDPGLAGGSSYEQYF.

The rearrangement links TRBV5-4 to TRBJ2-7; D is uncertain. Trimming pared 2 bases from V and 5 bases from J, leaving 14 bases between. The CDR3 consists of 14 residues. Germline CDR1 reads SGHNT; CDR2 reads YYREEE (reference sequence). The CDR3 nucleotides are TGTGCCAGCAGCTTTGCCTCCCTGGCCCACGAGCAGTACTTC. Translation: CASSFASLAHEQYF.